A single sample gave rise to the 6 T cell receptor beta chains below, sequenced in a study of response to subunit inactivated influenza vaccine. TCRdb re-called the RT-PCR reads with MiXCR, one entry per CDR3 protein. The sample holds over 150,000 distinct CDR3 sequences; roughly a tenth are singletons and the top ten take around 40%. Sequences were derived from CD8+ T cells sorted from PBMCs, sampled 23 months after vaccination. These receptors all come from a man aged 50 to 69 who received an inactivated influenza vaccine.

This clonotype has ten or more counts. The V gene is TRBV5-1, the J gene TRBJ2-2; D ambiguous. V was cut by 2 bases and J by 0 bases, with 5 bases left in between. CDR1 and CDR2 (germline): SGHRS, YFSETQ. This CDR3 comprises 14 residues. The CDR3 protein is CASSLRPNTGELFF. The CDR3 nucleotides read TGCGCCAGCAGCTTAAGGCCGAACACCGGGGAGCTGTTTTTT.

This clonotype was seen more than once but under ten times. The gene calls are TRBV4-2 and TRBJ2-2, with a tentative D call TRBD1 (5 bases). CDR3 length: 15 amino acids. V was shortened by 3 bases and J by 4 bases, with 12 bases between the two germline ends. Germline V gives CDR1 LGHNA, CDR2 YNFKEQ. The CDR3, as DNA: TGTGCCAGCAGCCAGGCCGATAGGGGCACCGGGGAGCTGTTTTTT. This gives the protein CASSQADRGTGELFF.

This clonotype occurred many times. This chain connects TRBV27 to TRBJ2-7; tentatively, D is TRBD1 or TRBD2 (5 bases each). V dropped 4 bases and J dropped 0 bases, with 10 bases sitting between them. CDR1 and CDR2 from the germline V gene are MNHEY and SMNVEV (reference sequence). The CDR3 extends over 14 amino acids. The CDR3 region has the DNA TGTGCCAGCAGTTCCGGGACGGTCTCCTACGAGCAGTACTTC. Encoded protein: CASSSGTVSYEQYF.

The sample holds a few counts of this clonotype. The chain carries TRBV12-3 or TRBV12-4 and TRBJ1-6; D unclear. The length of the CDR3 is 14 residues. Trimming stripped 1 base from V and 9 bases from J, with 10 bases between. The CDR3 DNA sequence: TGTGCCAGCAGTTTAGGGGTCGGAATTTCACCCCTCCACTTT. Translation: CASSLGVGISPLHF.

This clonotype was counted many times. The J gene is TRBJ2-7, the V gene TRBV3-1; 9 bases line up with TRBD2. Per germline, CDR1 LGHDT and CDR2 YNNKEL (reference sequence). After removal of 5 bases from V and 6 bases from J, the junction contained 17 bases not matched to a gene. This CDR3 has 17 amino acids. The CDR3: CASSASRLSGSWSEQYF. In DNA form, the CDR3 reads TGTGCCAGCAGCGCTTCCCGTCTTAGCGGGAGTTGGTCCGAGCAGTACTTC.

In its sample, this clonotype was seen many times. The chain recombines TRBV24-1 with TRBJ2-7; the D gene could be TRBD1 or TRBD2 (5 bases each). This CDR3 has 14 amino acids. Trimming pared 9 bases from V and 5 bases from J, leaving 19 bases between. Germline V gene sequence: CDR1 KGHDR, CDR2 SFDVKD. The CDR3 reads CATGDPYAFDEQYF. As DNA, the CDR3 is TGTGCCACCGGGGACCCGTACGCTTTTGACGAGCAGTACTTC.